This T cell receptor (beta chain) was observed in a study of radiation and T cells in renal cell carcinoma. At the level of the study: Nephrectomy followed 15 Gy stereotactic body radiation by 4 weeks.

Noted time point: blood 2 weeks post-SBRT. Treatment: 15 Gy SBRT to primary tumor, nephrectomy 4 weeks later. CDR1 and CDR2 from the germline V gene are SGHRS and YFSETQ. Deletions cut 4 bases from V and 1 base from J, with 13 bases between. This CDR3 comprises 15 residues. Turning to this clone: Its antigen is still unknown.

The table came from immunoSEQ multiplex PCR; TCRdb's copy has only in-frame clones and leaves some out. The table lists 20,000 to 30,000 clones, approximately 84% of them singletons. Study conclusions and caveats: In blood, top tumor clones expanded by 2 weeks, shrinking by 4. Baseline intratumoral clonotype presence is unknown without pretreatment biopsies.

This rearrangement joins TRBV5-1 to TRBJ2-3, with D unresolved. The TCR originated in a man in his sixties with renal cell carcinoma. Sequencing was performed on blood, taken from a patient whose treatment included radiotherapy and nephrectomy. The CDR3 sequence: CASSTRVDRTDTQYF. The CDR3 nucleotides are TGCGCCAGCAGCACTCGGGTGGACCGCACAGATACGCAGTATTTT. The whole variable domain, remainder taken from reference TRBV5-1 and TRBJ2-3, is KAGVTQTPRYLIKTRGQQVTLSCSPISGHRSVSWYQQTPGQGLQFLFEYFSETQRNKGNFPGRFSGRQFSNSRSEMNVSTLELGDSALYLCASSTRVDRTDTQYFGPGTRLTVL.